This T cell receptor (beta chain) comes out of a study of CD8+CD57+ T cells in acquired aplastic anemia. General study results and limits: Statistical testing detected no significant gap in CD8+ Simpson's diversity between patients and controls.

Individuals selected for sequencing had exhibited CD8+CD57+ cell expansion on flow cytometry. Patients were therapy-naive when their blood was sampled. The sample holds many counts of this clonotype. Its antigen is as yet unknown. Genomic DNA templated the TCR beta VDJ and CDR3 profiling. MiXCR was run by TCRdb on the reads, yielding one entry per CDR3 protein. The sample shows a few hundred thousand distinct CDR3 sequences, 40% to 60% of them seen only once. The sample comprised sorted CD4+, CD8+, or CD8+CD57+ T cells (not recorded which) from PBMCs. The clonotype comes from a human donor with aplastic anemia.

DNA of the CDR3: TGTGCCATCACCGGGGCGATGGGAGGTGAGACCCAGTACTTC. Its protein product is CAITGAMGGETQYF. The chain combines TRBV12-3 or TRBV12-4 with TRBJ2-5; possible D gene TRBD2, 6 bases. The CDR3 runs 14 residues. V lost 10 bases and J 5 bases, leaving 20 bases between the germline ends.